The 10 T cell receptor beta chains presented below share a single source sample, sequenced in a study of T cell responses to AZD1222 COVID-19 vaccine. Clones were sequenced by immunoSEQ multiplex PCR, and TCRdb holds only the in-frame ones, with some missing. The table records roughly 130,000 clones, about 91% of them present only once. Source: peripheral blood, taken on day 0 of AZD1222 vaccination. These receptors were obtained from an adult in good health.

V is TRBV5-4 and J is TRBJ2-7, with 10 positions matching TRBD2. Germline values: CDR1 SGHNT, CDR2 YYREEE (reference sequence). The J segment lost 0 bases and the V segment lost 0 bases, leaving 0 bases of the junction unmatched. This CDR3 comprises 15 residues. In DNA form, the CDR3 reads TGTGCCAGCAGCTTGGCTAGCGGGAGCTCCTACGAGCAGTACTTC. As protein: CASSLASGSSYEQYF. Variable domain in full (rest from reference TRBV5-4 and TRBJ2-7): ETGVTQSPTHLIKTRGQQVTLRCSSQSGHNTVSWYQQALGQGPQFIFQYYREEENGRGNFPPRFSGLQFPNYSSELNVNALELDDSALYLCASSLASGSSYEQYFGPGTRLTVT.

This chain links TRBV9 with TRBJ1-1; no clear D gene. Trimming took off 4 bases at V and 1 base at J, with 8 bases between the two ends. Germline V gives CDR1 SGDLS, CDR2 YYNGEE. The CDR3 is made up of 13 amino acids. Written as DNA, the CDR3 is TGTGCCAGCAGCCTTCGACAGAACACTGAAGCTTTCTTT. Protein: CASSLRQNTEAFF.

The rearrangement links TRBV5-1 to TRBJ2-7; TRBD2 matches 7 bases. Germline V gene sequence: CDR1 SGHRS, CDR2 YFSETQ. Unmatched junction bases numbered 21, after V lost 5 bases and J lost 4 bases. The CDR3 runs to 18 residues. Here the CDR3 DNA reads TGCGCCAGCAGATTCACTAGCGAGAGTGGGAGAATCCAATACGAGCAGTACTTC. Translating it yields CASRFTSESGRIQYEQYF. The full variable domain, in which reference TRBV5-1 and TRBJ2-7 provide the parts outside the CDR3, is KAGVTQTPRYLIKTRGQQVTLSCSPISGHRSVSWYQQTPGQGLQFLFEYFSETQRNKGNFPGRFSGRQFSNSRSEMNVSTLELGDSALYLCASRFTSESGRIQYEQYFGPGTRLTVT.

The V call is TRBV5-1, the J call TRBJ1-1; D unresolved. V lost 4 bases and J 4 bases, leaving 14 bases between the germline ends. Germline CDR1 reads SGHRS; CDR2 reads YFSETQ. This CDR3 contains 14 residues. As DNA, the CDR3 is TGCGCCAGCAGCGTCGACCTAGGTAGCACTGAAGCTTTCTTT. It translates to CASSVDLGSTEAFF.

The chain links TRBV6-4 to TRBJ2-1; TRBD2 matches 8 bases. V lost 2 bases to trimming and J lost 4 bases; unmatched junction nucleotides: 4. The CDR3 is 15 residues long. Germline values: CDR1 MRHNA, CDR2 SNTAGT. The CDR3 nucleotides read TGTGCCAGCAGTGACGCGGCTAGCGGGTACAATGAGCAGTTCTTC. It encodes CASSDAASGYNEQFF.

The chain employs TRBV4-1 and TRBJ2-1, with D perhaps matching TRBD2 (5 bases). V dropped 1 base and J dropped 9 bases, with 22 bases sitting between them. From germline, CDR1 is MGHRA and CDR2 YSYEKL. The CDR3 is 17 amino acids. In DNA form, the CDR3 reads TGCGCCAGCAGCCAAGGGTCGGCGAGGGCCTTGGTCTCTGAGCAGTTCTTC. Protein: CASSQGSARALVSEQFF.

This CDR3 reads CASSLGRGQPQHF. The CDR3 coding sequence is TGTGCCAGCAGCTTGGGTCGGGGCCAGCCCCAGCATTTT. The V and J genes are TRBV5-4 and TRBJ1-5, with D tentatively TRBD1 (5 bases). CDR1 and CDR2 from the germline V gene are SGHNT and YYREEE (reference sequence). This CDR3 has 13 residues. V dropped 0 bases and J dropped 7 bases, with 8 bases sitting between them. Complete variable domain (other parts from reference TRBV5-4 and TRBJ1-5): ETGVTQSPTHLIKTRGQQVTLRCSSQSGHNTVSWYQQALGQGPQFIFQYYREEENGRGNFPPRFSGLQFPNYSSELNVNALELDDSALYLCASSLGRGQPQHFGDGTRLSIL.

J is TRBJ2-1 and V is TRBV12-5; D call uncertain. Germline values: CDR1 LGHNT, CDR2 FRNRAP. V was clipped by 1 base and J by 7 bases, with 23 bases between them. The CDR3 is 18 residues long. The CDR3: CASGLGSKSARMPNEQFF. DNA of the CDR3: TGTGCTAGTGGTTTGGGTAGTAAGAGCGCACGAATGCCGAATGAGCAGTTCTTC.

The chain employs TRBV6-6 and TRBJ2-1, with D maybe TRBD2 (6 bases). V lost 5 bases and J lost 4, with 27 bases in between. CDR1 and CDR2 from the germline V gene are MNHNY and SVGAGI (reference sequence). The CDR3 runs 19 residues. The CDR3 here is CASSLDPRASVRSYNEQFF. In nucleotides, the CDR3 is TGTGCCAGCAGTCTAGACCCTCGAGCTAGCGTGAGGTCTTACAATGAGCAGTTCTTC.

This clone has a single count. The chain links TRBV5-1 to TRBJ1-6, with a tentative D call TRBD1 (5 bases). The CDR3 has 14 residues. Germline assignment: CDR1 SGHRS and CDR2 YFSETQ. Trimming pared 7 bases from V and 9 bases from J, leaving 17 bases between. The CDR3 region is CASSTAGGGSPLHF. The CDR3 region has the DNA TGCGCCAGCTCTACAGCGGGGGGAGGTTCACCCCTCCACTTT.